Below are 29 T cell receptor beta chains sequenced from a single sample in a study of cytomegalovirus exposure and HLA in healthy donors. It was with 60 Vbeta and 13 Jbeta primers that the PCR ran. Produced via immunoSEQ multiplex PCR; TCRdb's table is partial and in-frame only. The sample has 150,000 to 200,000 clones. The specimen sequenced was PBMCs. The receptors here all came from a man aged 25-45 years in good health and CMV-seronegative.

The J gene is TRBJ2-7, the V gene TRBV5-4, with 7 bases fitting TRBD1. The CDR3 loop spans 13 amino acids. Germline V gene lookup returns CDR1 SGHNT and CDR2 YYREEE (reference sequence). V shed 7 bases, J shed 2 bases, and the junction held 6 bases outside the gene matches. CDR3 DNA sequence: TGTGCCAGCGGCCGGGACAGAACCTACGAGCAGTACTTC. Translating it yields CASGRDRTYEQYF.

DNA for the CDR3: TGTGCCAGCAGCCGCCGACAGGGTGTATCTTTGGAGCAGTTCTTC. Translation gives CASSRRQGVSLEQFF. J is TRBJ2-1 and V is TRBV21-1; the table's TRBD1 call for D was not verified on the DNA. TRBV21-1 is flagged as a pseudogene. The CDR3 is 15 amino acids.

The genes are TRBV5-4 and TRBJ2-7; 10 positions agree with TRBD2. CDR1 is SGHNT, CDR2 YYREEE, per germline (reference sequence). The length of the CDR3 is 19 residues. Losses at the gene ends were 0 bases for V and 5 bases for J; bases not matched to a gene: 17. The CDR3 sequence is CASSLGITRAGGQRDEQYF. The DNA for the CDR3 is TGTGCCAGCAGCTTGGGGATTACTAGAGCGGGAGGGCAACGTGACGAGCAGTACTTC.

This chain uses TRBV27 with TRBJ1-2; D remains ambiguous. This CDR3 is built from 13 residues. V dropped 5 bases and J dropped 3 bases, with 10 bases sitting between them. Germline assignment: CDR1 MNHEY and CDR2 SMNVEV (reference sequence). CDR3 amino acids: CASSTGLDYGYTF. The CDR3 nucleotides read TGTGCCAGCAGTACGGGTTTAGACTATGGCTACACCTTC.

The V call is TRBV28, the J call TRBJ2-3; D is unresolved. The CDR3 loop spans 13 amino acids. Trimming removed 5 bases at V and 2 bases at J, with 8 bases between. CDR1 MDHEN and CDR2 SYDVKM come from the germline V gene. The CDR3 bases are TGTGCCAGCAGTACCCAGGTCACAGATACGCAGTATTTT. Protein product: CASSTQVTDTQYF.

V gene TRBV19 combines with J gene TRBJ1-5; no reliable D call. The CDR3 contains 12 residues. Germline assignment: CDR1 LNHDA and CDR2 SQIVND (reference sequence). V lost 9 bases and J lost 15, with 21 bases in between. The CDR3 region has the DNA TGTGCCAGCTCCCCCCAAAAGACTGTGAGGCATTTT. This sequence encodes CASSPQKTVRHF.

The chain has TRBV4-1 and TRBJ2-5; TRBD1 might be the D (7 bases). V lost 2 bases and J 1 base, leaving 20 bases between the germline ends. CDR3 length: 18 residues. In germline, CDR1 is MGHRA, CDR2 YSYEKL. The CDR3 here is CASSQPRRGLPGQETQYF. CDR3 bases: TGCGCCAGCAGCCAACCGAGGAGGGGGCTCCCTGGCCAAGAGACCCAGTACTTC.

V usage is TRBV2 and J usage is TRBJ1-3, with 10 bases that match TRBD1. From germline, CDR1 is SNHLY and CDR2 FYNNEI. V shed 6 bases and J 4 bases; nucleotides not matched to a gene: 6. CDR3 length: 15 residues. The DNA for the CDR3 is TGTGCCAGCAGACGAGACAGGGGGCGAGGAAACACCATATATTTT. Protein sequence: CASRRDRGRGNTIYF.

The chain carries TRBV7-9 and TRBJ2-7; no clear D. Germline V gene sequence: CDR1 SEHNR, CDR2 FQNEAQ (reference sequence). With 4 bases removed from V and 3 bases from J, the gap between germline ends came to 4 bases. The CDR3 sequence is 11 residues long. The CDR3 bases are TGTGCCAGCAGCTCAGTCTACGAGCAGTACTTC. This translates into CASSSVYEQYF.

V gene TRBV5-1 combines with J gene TRBJ2-2, with 12 bases identical to TRBD2. Losses at the gene ends were 6 bases for V and 5 bases for J; bases not matched to a gene: 23. The germline V gene encodes CDR1 SGHRS and CDR2 YFSETQ. CDR3 size: 21 residues. CDR3 sequence: CASTDRSYRGLAGILTGELFF. CDR3 sequence (DNA): TGCGCCAGCACCGACCGCAGTTACAGAGGACTAGCGGGGATACTTACCGGGGAGCTGTTTTTT.

CDR3 region: CATSRGRGGENIQYF. Here the CDR3 DNA reads TGTGCCACCAGCAGAGGTCGGGGGGGGGAAAACATTCAGTACTTC. The chain has TRBV15 and TRBJ2-4; 8 bases match TRBD2. The CDR3 is 15 amino acids. V shed 1 base and J 5 bases; nucleotides not matched to a gene: 4. Germline loops: CDR1 LNHNV, CDR2 YYDKDF (reference sequence).

The chain carries TRBV10-3 and TRBJ2-1; no reliable D call. V was pared by 3 bases and J by 7 bases, with 4 bases between. Germline V gives CDR1 ENHRY, CDR2 SYGVKD. The CDR3 totals 11 residues. The CDR3 reads CAISDSNEQFF. The CDR3 region has the DNA TGTGCCATCAGTGATAGTAATGAGCAGTTCTTC.

The J gene is TRBJ2-6, the V gene TRBV7-6, with D perhaps TRBD2 (6 bases). Germline loops: CDR1 SGHVS, CDR2 FNYEAQ. V was trimmed by 3 bases and J by 2 bases, leaving 11 bases between them. This CDR3 has 16 amino acids. The CDR3 DNA reads as TGTGCCAGCAGCTTTGAAGGAGGGGCTGGGGCCAACGTCCTGACTTTC. Encoded protein: CASSFEGGAGANVLTF.

The chain is built from TRBV18 and TRBJ1-2, with D perhaps matching TRBD1 (6 bases). CDR3 length: 21 amino acids. Germline assignment: CDR1 KGHSH and CDR2 LQKENI. Between the trimmed V and J ends, which lost 8 bases and 4 bases, there was a span of 38 bases. CDR3 DNA sequence: TGTGCCAGCGCCGGTAGGGGGGGGAGACCAAGTACGGCTTTCTTGGGCTATGGCTACACCTTC. It yields the protein CASAGRGGRPSTAFLGYGYTF.

CDR3 sequence: CASRTGLFNGYTF. DNA for the CDR3: TGTGCCAGCAGGACAGGGTTATTTAATGGCTACACCTTC. This chain connects TRBV6-6 to TRBJ1-2, with 7 bases that match TRBD1. Germline-derived CDR1 and CDR2 are MNHNY and SVGAGI (reference sequence). CDR3 length: 13 amino acids. With V trimmed by 6 bases and J by 6 bases, 7 bases remained unmatched.

V gene TRBV5-1 combines with J gene TRBJ2-7; 7 nucleotides agree with TRBD2. In germline, CDR1 is SGHRS, CDR2 YFSETQ. Trimming removed 7 bases from V and 2 bases from J; junction bases left unmatched: 6. The CDR3 loop spans 13 amino acids. The CDR3 sequence is CASGGGSAYEQYF. The CDR3 DNA is TGCGCCAGCGGGGGGGGGAGCGCCTACGAGCAGTACTTC.

The V call is TRBV11-2, the J call TRBJ2-3, with unresolved D. The germline gives CDR1 SGHAT, CDR2 FQNNGV. Between the trimmed V and J ends, which lost 2 bases and 0 bases, there was a span of 9 bases. This CDR3 region has 15 residues. CDR3 coding DNA: TGTGCCAGCAGCTTATACTTGACTAGCACAGATACGCAGTATTTT. Translating it yields CASSLYLTSTDTQYF.

The V call is TRBV30, the J call TRBJ1-6; 8 nucleotides align to TRBD1. This CDR3 comprises 17 residues. CDR1 and CDR2 (germline): GTSNPN, SVGIG (reference sequence). J lost 6 bases, V lost 0 bases, and 10 bases had no gene match. The CDR3 spells CAWSVPFVGQGNSPLHF. DNA of the CDR3: TGTGCCTGGAGTGTACCCTTCGTTGGACAGGGTAATTCACCCCTCCACTTT.

The J gene is TRBJ2-7, the V gene TRBV28; 8 nucleotides agree with TRBD2. The V gene's germline CDR1 is MDHEN and CDR2 SYDVKM. The ends lost 5 bases at V and 3 bases at J; junction bases unmatched: 9. This CDR3 is built from 15 residues. The CDR3 loop reads CASSRLSGSVYEQYF. For the CDR3, the DNA is TGTGCCAGCAGTCGACTGAGCGGGAGTGTCTACGAGCAGTACTTC.

V and J are TRBV10-3 and TRBJ2-3, with TRBD1 as a possible D gene (6 bases). Germline V gives CDR1 ENHRY, CDR2 SYGVKD. CDR3 length: 16 residues. V lost 0 bases, J lost 1 base, and 11 bases lay in between. As DNA, the CDR3 is TGTGCCATCAGTGAGTCCAGGGGTGTAGGCACAGATACGCAGTATTTT. Its translation: CAISESRGVGTDTQYF.

This chain links TRBV6-1 with TRBJ1-2; 10 bases map to TRBD1. The germline V gene has CDR1 MNHNS and CDR2 SASEGT. V shed 6 bases and J 6 bases; nucleotides not matched to a gene: 4. The CDR3 sequence is 13 residues long. The CDR3 DNA sequence: TGTGCCAGCAGGAGGGACAGGGGAGATGGCTACACCTTC. It encodes CASRRDRGDGYTF.

The chain has TRBV13 and TRBJ2-5; 11 bases align to TRBD1. From germline, CDR1 is PRHDT and CDR2 FYEKMQ (reference sequence). V shed 5 bases and J 4 bases; nucleotides not matched to a gene: 6. The length of the CDR3 is 15 residues. CDR3 sequence: CASSPDRGRSETQYF. As DNA, the CDR3 is TGTGCCAGCAGCCCGGACAGGGGGCGGTCAGAGACCCAGTACTTC.

The chain is built from TRBV19 and TRBJ2-7, with 7 positions matching TRBD1. The CDR3 sequence is 13 residues long. Germline V gene sequence: CDR1 LNHDA, CDR2 SQIVND (reference sequence). V lost 9 bases, J lost 2 bases, and 7 bases stayed unmatched. The CDR3 DNA sequence: TGTGCCAGCAACCCCGGGACAGCCTACGAGCAGTACTTC. Translated, it gives CASNPGTAYEQYF.

This chain connects TRBV30 to TRBJ2-7; TRBD1 matches at 8 bases. Germline loops: CDR1 GTSNPN, CDR2 SVGIG (reference sequence). V lost 2 bases, J lost 3 bases, and 3 bases stayed unmatched. This CDR3 has 13 amino acids. In nucleotides, the CDR3 is TGTGCCTGGAGTCTGGGACAGGACTACGAGCAGTACTTC. It is translated as CAWSLGQDYEQYF.

V usage is TRBV14 and J usage is TRBJ2-1; 7 bases map to TRBD2. The CDR3 spans 16 residues. In germline, CDR1 is SGHDN, CDR2 FVKESK. V lost 4 bases, J lost 5 bases, and 11 bases stayed unmatched. CDR3 DNA: TGTGCCAGCAGCCCCCTTTGGGCGGGAGCTAACAATGAGCAGTTCTTC. Its translation: CASSPLWAGANNEQFF.

The chain recombines TRBV11-2 with TRBJ1-1, with D perhaps TRBD1 (5 bases). This CDR3 region has 14 residues. Germline CDR1 reads SGHAT; CDR2 reads FQNNGV. V was shortened by 4 bases and J by 10 bases, with 19 bases between the two germline ends. CDR3 sequence reads: CASSSRSSRAAAFF. CDR3 nucleotides: TGTGCCAGCAGCTCACGGTCGTCCAGGGCCGCAGCTTTCTTT.

This rearrangement joins TRBV4-2 to TRBJ1-3; 7 bases are shared with TRBD1. The germline V gene has CDR1 LGHNA and CDR2 YNFKEQ. The CDR3 totals 18 residues. The V gene end was trimmed by 0 bases and the J gene end by 0 bases; junction bases not matched to a gene: 8. The CDR3 DNA is TGTGCCAGCAGCCAAGATCTGGAGGGGGCCATCTCTGGAAACACCATATATTTT. Translation gives CASSQDLEGAISGNTIYF.

The rearrangement uses TRBV5-6 and TRBJ2-5, with D perhaps TRBD2 (5 bases). The J call may be faulty, since TRBJ2-7 better matches the DNA end. Germline loops: CDR1 SGHDT, CDR2 YYEEEE. CDR3 length equals 13 residues. CDR3 sequence: CASSYPTSYEQYF. As DNA, the CDR3 is TGTGCCAGCAGCTATCCTACTAGCTACGAGCAGTACTTC.

The chain has TRBV6-5 and TRBJ1-2, with D uncertain. This CDR3 has 13 residues. Deletions cut 4 bases from V and 4 bases from J, with 10 bases between. Germline lookup yields CDR1 MNHEY and CDR2 SVGAGI. DNA of the CDR3: TGTGCCAGCAGTTGGGGAGCCACCTATGGCTACACCTTC. Amino acid sequence: CASSWGATYGYTF.